This TCR beta chain was sequenced during a study of cytomegalovirus exposure and HLA in healthy donors. PCR employed 60 Vbeta and 13 Jbeta primers. Sequencing used immunoSEQ multiplex PCR; TCRdb keeps in-frame clones, though not all of them. The table has approximately 100,000 clones, roughly 74% seen once; the top ten hold about 2.1%. CDR1 SGHTA and CDR2 FQGTGA come from the germline V gene. The CDR3 is 15 residues long. The V end was cut by 5 bases, the J end by 7 bases, with 20 bases between. The receptor's source is a woman between 35 and 50 years old in good health and CMV-seronegative. Source material: PBMCs. This chain joins TRBV7-3 and TRBJ1-2; possibly TRBD1 for D (6 bases). The CDR3, as DNA: TGTGCCAGCAGCGAATCAGGGGTCCCTCTAAGTGGCTACACCTTC. This gives the protein CASSESGVPLSGYTF.